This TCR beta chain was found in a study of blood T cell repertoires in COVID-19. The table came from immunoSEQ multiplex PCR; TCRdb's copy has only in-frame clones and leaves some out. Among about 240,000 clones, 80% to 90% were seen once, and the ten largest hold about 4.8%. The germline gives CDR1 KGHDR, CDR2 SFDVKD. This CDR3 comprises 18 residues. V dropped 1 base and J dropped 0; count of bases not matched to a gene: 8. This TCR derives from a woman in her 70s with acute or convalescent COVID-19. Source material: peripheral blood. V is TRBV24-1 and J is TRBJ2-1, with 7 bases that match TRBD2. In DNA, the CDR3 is TGTGCCACCAGTGATTTTATGGGAGGGGAAAGCTCCTACAATGAGCAGTTCTTC. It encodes CATSDFMGGESSYNEQFF.